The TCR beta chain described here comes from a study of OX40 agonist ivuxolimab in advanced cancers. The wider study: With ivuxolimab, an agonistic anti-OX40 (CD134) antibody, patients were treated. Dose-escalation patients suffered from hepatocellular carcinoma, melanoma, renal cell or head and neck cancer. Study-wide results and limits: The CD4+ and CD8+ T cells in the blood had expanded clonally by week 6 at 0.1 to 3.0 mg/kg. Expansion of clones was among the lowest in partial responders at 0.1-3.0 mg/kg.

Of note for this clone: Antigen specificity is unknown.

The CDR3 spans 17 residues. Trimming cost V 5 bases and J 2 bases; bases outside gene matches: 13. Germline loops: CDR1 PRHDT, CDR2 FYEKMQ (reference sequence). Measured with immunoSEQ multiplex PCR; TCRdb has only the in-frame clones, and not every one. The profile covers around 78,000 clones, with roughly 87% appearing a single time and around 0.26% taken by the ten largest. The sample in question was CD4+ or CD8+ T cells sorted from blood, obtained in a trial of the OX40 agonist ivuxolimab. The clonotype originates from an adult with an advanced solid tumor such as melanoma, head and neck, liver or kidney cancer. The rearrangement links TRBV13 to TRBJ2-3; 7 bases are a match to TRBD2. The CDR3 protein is CASSERVGGSPTDTQYF. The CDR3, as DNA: TGTGCCAGCAGCGAACGGGTAGGCGGGAGTCCCACAGATACGCAGTATTTT.